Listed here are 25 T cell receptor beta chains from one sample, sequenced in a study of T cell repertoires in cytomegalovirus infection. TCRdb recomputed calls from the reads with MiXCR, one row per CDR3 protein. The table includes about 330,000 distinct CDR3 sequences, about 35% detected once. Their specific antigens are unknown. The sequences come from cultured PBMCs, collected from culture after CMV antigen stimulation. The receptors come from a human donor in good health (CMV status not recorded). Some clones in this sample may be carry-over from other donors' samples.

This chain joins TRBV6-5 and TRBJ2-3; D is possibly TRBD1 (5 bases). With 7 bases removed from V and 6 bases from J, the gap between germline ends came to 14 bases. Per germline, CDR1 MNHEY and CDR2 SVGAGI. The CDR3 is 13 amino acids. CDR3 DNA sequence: TGTGCCAGCACCGGGTTCTCAGGGGATACGCAGTATTTT. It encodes CASTGFSGDTQYF.

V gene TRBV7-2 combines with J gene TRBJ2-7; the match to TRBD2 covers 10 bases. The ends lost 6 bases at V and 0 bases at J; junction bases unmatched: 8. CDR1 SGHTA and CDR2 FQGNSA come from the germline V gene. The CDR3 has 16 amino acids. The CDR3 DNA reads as TGTGCCAGCAGTCCTGGGACTAGCGAACTCTCCTACGAGCAGTACTTC. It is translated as CASSPGTSELSYEQYF.

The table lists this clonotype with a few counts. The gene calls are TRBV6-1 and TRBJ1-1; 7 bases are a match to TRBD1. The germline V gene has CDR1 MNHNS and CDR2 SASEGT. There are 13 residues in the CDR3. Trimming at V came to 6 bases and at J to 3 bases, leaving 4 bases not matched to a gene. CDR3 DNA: TGTGCCAGCAGCAGGACAGGCCACACTGAAGCTTTCTTT. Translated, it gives CASSRTGHTEAFF.

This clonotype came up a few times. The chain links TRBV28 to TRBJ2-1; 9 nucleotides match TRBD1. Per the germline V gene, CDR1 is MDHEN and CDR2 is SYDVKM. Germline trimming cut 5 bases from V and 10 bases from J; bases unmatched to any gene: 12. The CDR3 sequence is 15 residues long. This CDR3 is CASSATGTGRWEQFF. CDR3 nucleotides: TGTGCCAGCAGTGCAACCGGGACAGGGAGATGGGAGCAGTTCTTC. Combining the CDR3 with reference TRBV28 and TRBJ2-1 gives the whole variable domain DVKVTQSSRYLVKRTGEKVFLECVQDMDHENMFWYRQDPGLGLRLIYFSYDVKMKEKGDIPEGYSVSREKKERFSLILESASTNQTSMYLCASSATGTGRWEQFFGPGTRLTVL.

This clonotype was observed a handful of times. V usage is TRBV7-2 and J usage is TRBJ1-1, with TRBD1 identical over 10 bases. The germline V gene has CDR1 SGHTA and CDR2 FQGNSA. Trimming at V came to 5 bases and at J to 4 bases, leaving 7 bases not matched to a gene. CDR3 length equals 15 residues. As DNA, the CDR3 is TGTGCCAGCAGCCTAGGACAGGGGGGCACCACTGAAGCTTTCTTT. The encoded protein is CASSLGQGGTTEAFF.

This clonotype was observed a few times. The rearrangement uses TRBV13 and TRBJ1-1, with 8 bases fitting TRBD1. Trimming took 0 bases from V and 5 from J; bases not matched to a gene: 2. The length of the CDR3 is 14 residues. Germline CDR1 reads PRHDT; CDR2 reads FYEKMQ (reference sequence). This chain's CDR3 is CASSLGQGVTEAFF. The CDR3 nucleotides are TGTGCCAGCAGCTTAGGACAGGGGGTGACTGAAGCTTTCTTT.

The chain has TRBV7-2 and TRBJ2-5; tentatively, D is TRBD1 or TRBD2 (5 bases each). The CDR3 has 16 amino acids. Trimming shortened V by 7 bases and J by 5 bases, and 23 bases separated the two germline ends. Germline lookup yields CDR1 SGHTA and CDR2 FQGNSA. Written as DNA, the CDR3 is TGTGCCAGCACCTCGACTGGGGGAGTAGGTTCGGAGACCCAGTACTTC. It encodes CASTSTGGVGSETQYF.

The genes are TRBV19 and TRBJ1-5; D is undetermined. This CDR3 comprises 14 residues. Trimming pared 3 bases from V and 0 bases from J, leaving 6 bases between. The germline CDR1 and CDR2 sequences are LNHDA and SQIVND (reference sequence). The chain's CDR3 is CASSMYSSNQPQHF. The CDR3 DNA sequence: TGTGCCAGTAGTATGTACAGTAGCAATCAGCCCCAGCATTTT. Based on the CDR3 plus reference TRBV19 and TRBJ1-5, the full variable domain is DGGITQSPKYLFRKEGQNVTLSCEQNLNHDAMYWYRQDPGQGLRLIYYSQIVNDFQKGDIAEGYSVSREKKESFPLTVTSAQKNPTAFYLCASSMYSSNQPQHFGDGTRLSIL.

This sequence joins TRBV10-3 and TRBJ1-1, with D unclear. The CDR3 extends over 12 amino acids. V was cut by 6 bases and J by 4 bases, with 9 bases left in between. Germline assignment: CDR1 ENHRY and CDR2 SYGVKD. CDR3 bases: TGTGCCATCAGGGCAGCGGGCACTGAAGCTTTCTTT. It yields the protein CAIRAAGTEAFF.

CDR3 bases: TGTGCCAGCAGCGTAGACGAAGCGGGGGCGCCAAATGAAAAACTGTTTTTT. It is translated as CASSVDEAGAPNEKLFF. The V and J genes are TRBV9 and TRBJ1-4; the D gene is possibly TRBD1 (6 bases). Germline V gene data show CDR1 as SGDLS and CDR2 as YYNGEE. V was clipped by 0 bases and J by 5 bases, with 17 bases between them. The CDR3 consists of 17 residues. Full variable domain (remainder filled in from reference TRBV9 and TRBJ1-4): DSGVTQTPKHLITATGQRVTLRCSPRSGDLSVYWYQQSLDQGLQFLIQYYNGEERAKGNILERFSAQQFPDLHSELNLSSLELGDSALYFCASSVDEAGAPNEKLFFGSGTQLSVL.

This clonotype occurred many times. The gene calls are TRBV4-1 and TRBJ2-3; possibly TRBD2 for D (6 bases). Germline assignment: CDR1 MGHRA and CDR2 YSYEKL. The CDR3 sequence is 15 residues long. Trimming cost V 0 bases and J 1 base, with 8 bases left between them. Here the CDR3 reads CASSQEQRGTDTQYF. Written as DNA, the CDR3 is TGCGCCAGCAGCCAAGAGCAGCGGGGCACAGATACGCAGTATTTT.

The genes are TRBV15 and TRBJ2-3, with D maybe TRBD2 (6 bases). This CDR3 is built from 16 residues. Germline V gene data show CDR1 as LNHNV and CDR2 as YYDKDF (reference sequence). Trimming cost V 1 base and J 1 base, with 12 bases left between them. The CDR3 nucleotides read TGTGCCACCAGCAGAGTGGCCCCGGGAGGCACAGATACGCAGTATTTT. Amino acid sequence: CATSRVAPGGTDTQYF.

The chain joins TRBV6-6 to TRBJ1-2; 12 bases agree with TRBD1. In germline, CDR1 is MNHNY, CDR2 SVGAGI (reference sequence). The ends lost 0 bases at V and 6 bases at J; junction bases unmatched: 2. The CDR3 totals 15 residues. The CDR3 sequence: CASSYSGTGGDGYTF. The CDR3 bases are TGTGCCAGCAGTTACTCGGGGACAGGGGGCGATGGCTACACCTTC.

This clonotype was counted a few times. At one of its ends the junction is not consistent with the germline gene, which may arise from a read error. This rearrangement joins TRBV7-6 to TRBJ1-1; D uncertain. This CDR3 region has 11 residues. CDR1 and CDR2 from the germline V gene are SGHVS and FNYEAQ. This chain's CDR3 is CVSTQGTEAFF. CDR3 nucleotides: TGTGTCAGCACCCAAGGGACTGAAGCTTTCTTT.

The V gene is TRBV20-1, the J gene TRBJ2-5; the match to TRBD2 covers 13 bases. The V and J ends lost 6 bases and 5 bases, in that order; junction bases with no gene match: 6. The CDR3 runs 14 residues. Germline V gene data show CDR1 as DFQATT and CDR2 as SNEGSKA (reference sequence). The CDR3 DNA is TGCAGTGCCACGGGGACTAGCGGGATGGAGACCCAGTACTTC. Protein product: CSATGTSGMETQYF.

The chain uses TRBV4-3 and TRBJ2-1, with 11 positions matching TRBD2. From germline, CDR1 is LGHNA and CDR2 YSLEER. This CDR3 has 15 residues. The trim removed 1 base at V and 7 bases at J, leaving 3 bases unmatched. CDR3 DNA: TGCGCCAGCAGCCAAGGTTGGACTAGCGGGAATGAGCAGTTCTTC. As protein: CASSQGWTSGNEQFF.

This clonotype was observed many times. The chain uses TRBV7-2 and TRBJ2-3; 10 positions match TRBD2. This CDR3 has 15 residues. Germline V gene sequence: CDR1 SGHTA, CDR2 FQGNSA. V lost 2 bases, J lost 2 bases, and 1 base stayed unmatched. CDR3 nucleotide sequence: TGTGCCAGCAGCTTAAGCGGGAGGGCCACAGATACGCAGTATTTT. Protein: CASSLSGRATDTQYF.

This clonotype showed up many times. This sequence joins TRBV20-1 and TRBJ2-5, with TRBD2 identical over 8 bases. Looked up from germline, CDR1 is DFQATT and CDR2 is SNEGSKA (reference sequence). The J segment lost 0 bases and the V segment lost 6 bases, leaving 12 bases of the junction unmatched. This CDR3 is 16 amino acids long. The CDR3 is CSAPTRPGGYQETQYF. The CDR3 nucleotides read TGCAGTGCCCCGACTCGGCCGGGAGGGTACCAAGAGACCCAGTACTTC.

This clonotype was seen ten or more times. Here the CDR3 DNA reads TGTGCCAGCAGCTCTCTTACGGGTCTTGAAGCTTTCTTT. It translates to CASSSLTGLEAFF. The rearrangement uses TRBV7-2 and TRBJ1-1; D ambiguous. V lost 4 bases and J 7 bases, leaving 13 bases between the germline ends. Germline V CDR1 and CDR2: SGHTA, FQGNSA. The CDR3 sequence is 13 residues long.

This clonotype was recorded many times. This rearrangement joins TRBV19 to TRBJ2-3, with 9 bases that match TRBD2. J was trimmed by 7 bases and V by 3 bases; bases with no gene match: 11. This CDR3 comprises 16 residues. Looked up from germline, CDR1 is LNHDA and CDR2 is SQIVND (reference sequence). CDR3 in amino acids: CASSISPAGGGNTQYF. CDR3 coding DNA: TGTGCCAGTAGTATTTCCCCAGCGGGAGGTGGAAATACGCAGTATTTT.

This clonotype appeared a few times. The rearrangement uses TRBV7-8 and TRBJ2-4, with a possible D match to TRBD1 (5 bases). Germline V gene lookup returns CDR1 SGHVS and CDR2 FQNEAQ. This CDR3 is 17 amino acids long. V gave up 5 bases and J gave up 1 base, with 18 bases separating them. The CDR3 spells CASSDTVASGAKNIQYF. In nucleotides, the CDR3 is TGTGCCAGCAGCGACACGGTGGCGTCAGGGGCCAAAAACATTCAGTACTTC. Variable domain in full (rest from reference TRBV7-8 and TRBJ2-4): GAGVSQSPRYKVAKRGQDVALRCDPISGHVSLFWYQQALGQGPEFLTYFQNEAQLDKSGLPSDRFFAERPEGSVSTLKIQRTQQEDSAVYLCASSDTVASGAKNIQYFGAGTRLSVL.

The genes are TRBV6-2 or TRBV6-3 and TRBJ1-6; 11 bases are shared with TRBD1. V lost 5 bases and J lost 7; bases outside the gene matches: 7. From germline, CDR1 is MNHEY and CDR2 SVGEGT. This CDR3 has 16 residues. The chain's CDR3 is CASSQRDRGYNSPLHF. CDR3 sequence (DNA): TGTGCCAGCAGTCAGCGGGACAGGGGGTACAATTCACCCCTCCACTTT.

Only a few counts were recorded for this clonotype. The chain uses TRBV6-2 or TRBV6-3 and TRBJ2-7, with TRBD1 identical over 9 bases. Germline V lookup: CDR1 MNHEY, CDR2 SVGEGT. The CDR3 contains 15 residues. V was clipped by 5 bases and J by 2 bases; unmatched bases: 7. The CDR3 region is CASSTPDRGTYEQYF. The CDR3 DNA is TGTGCCAGCAGTACCCCGGACAGGGGTACCTACGAGCAGTACTTC.

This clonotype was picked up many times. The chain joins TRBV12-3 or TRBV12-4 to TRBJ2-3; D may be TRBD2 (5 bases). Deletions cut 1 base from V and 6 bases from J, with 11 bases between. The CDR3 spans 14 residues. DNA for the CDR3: TGTGCCAGCAGTTTAGGGGGAGTGGGTGATACGCAGTATTTT. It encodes CASSLGGVGDTQYF.

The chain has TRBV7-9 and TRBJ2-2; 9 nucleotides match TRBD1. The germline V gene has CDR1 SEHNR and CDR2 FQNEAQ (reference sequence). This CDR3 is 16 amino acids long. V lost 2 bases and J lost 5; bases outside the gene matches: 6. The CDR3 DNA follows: TGTGCCAGCAGCTTACGACAGGGGGAGAGAACCGGGGAGCTGTTTTTT. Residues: CASSLRQGERTGELFF. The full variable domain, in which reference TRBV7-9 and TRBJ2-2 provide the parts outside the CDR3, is DTGVSQNPRHKITKRGQNVTFRCDPISEHNRLYWYRQTLGQGPEFLTYFQNEAQLEKSRLLSDRFSAERPKGSFSTLEIQRTEQGDSAMYLCASSLRQGERTGELFFGEGSRLTVL.